Detailed here is one TCR beta chain. Clones were read by immunoSEQ multiplex PCR, and TCRdb kept only the in-frame ones, dropping some. Counted here are under 150,000 clones, 94% occurring once; the ten biggest clones make up 3.5% to 4%. This sample stems from a study of brain T cells in children with intractable seizures. Trimming shortened V by 6 bases and J by 0 bases, and 24 bases separated the two germline ends. This CDR3 has 18 amino acids. Germline values: CDR1 MDHEN, CDR2 SYDVKM. V gene TRBV28 combines with J gene TRBJ2-7, with a weak D call TRBD1 (5 bases). The source material was peripheral blood, sampled at surgery. This receptor was identified in a boy less than two years old with hemimegalencephaly and intractable seizures. The CDR3 loop is CASSHPPVQDVDSYEQYF. CDR3 coding DNA: TGTGCCAGCAGCCACCCCCCTGTACAGGACGTAGACTCCTACGAGCAGTACTTC. The full variable domain, in which reference TRBV28 and TRBJ2-7 provide the parts outside the CDR3, is DVKVTQSSRYLVKRTGEKVFLECVQDMDHENMFWYRQDPGLGLRLIYFSYDVKMKEKGDIPEGYSVSREKKERFSLILESASTNQTSMYLCASSHPPVQDVDSYEQYFGPGTRLTVT.